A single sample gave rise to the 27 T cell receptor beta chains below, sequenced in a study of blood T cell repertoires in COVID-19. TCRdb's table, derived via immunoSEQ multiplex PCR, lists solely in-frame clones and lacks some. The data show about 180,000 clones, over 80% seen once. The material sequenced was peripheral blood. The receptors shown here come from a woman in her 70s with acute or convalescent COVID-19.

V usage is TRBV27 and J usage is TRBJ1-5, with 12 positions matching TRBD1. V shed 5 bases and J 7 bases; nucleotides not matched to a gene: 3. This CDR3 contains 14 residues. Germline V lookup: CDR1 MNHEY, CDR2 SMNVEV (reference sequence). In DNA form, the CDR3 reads TGTGCCAGCAGTACGGGACAGGGGGCACAGCCCCAGCATTTT. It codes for CASSTGQGAQPQHF.

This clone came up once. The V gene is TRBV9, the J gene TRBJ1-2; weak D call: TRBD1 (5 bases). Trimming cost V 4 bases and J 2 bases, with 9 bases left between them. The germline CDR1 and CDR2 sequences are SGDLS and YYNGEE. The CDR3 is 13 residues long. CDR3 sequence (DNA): TGTGCCAGCAGCCTTGACAGCAACTATGGCTACACCTTC. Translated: CASSLDSNYGYTF.

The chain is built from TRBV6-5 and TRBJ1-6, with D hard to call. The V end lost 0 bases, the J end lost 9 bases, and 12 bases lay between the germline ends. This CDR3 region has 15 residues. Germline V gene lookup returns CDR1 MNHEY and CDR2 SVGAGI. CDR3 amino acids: CASSYSSGEGSPLHF. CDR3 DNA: TGTGCCAGCAGTTACTCGAGCGGGGAGGGTTCACCCCTCCACTTT.

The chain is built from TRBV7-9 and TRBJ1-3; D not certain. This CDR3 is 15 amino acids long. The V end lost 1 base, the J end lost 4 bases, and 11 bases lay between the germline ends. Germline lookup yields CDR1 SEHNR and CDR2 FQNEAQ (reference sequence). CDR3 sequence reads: CASSLVQSVGNTIYF. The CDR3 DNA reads TGTGCCAGCAGCTTAGTGCAGTCTGTCGGAAACACCATATATTTT.

The CDR3 nucleotides are TGCAGTGCTAGTTACTTGTACAATGAGCAGTTCTTC. This encodes CSASYLYNEQFF. The V and J genes are TRBV20-1 and TRBJ2-1; D unresolved. The germline V gene has CDR1 DFQATT and CDR2 SNEGSKA (reference sequence). This CDR3 region has 12 residues. Trimming pared 3 bases from V and 4 bases from J, leaving 7 bases between.

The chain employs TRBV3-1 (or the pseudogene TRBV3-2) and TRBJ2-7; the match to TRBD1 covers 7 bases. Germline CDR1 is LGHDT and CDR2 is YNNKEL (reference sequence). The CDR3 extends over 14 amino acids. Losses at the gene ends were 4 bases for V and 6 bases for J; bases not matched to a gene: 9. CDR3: CASSPPMTGSEQYF. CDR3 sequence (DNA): TGTGCCAGCAGCCCACCCATGACAGGGTCCGAGCAGTACTTC.

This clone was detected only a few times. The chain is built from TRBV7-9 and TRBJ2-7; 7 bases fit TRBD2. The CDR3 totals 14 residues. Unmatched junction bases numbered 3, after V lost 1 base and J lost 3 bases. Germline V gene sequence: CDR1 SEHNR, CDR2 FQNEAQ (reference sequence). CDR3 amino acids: CASSLGGLRYEQYF. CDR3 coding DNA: TGTGCCAGCAGCTTAGGGGGACTACGCTACGAGCAGTACTTC.

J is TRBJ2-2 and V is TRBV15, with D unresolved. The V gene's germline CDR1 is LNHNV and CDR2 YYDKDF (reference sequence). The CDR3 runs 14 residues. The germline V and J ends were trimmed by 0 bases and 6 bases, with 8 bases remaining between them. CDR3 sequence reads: CATSRDYSSGELFF. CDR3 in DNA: TGTGCCACCAGCAGAGATTACTCCTCCGGGGAGCTGTTTTTT.

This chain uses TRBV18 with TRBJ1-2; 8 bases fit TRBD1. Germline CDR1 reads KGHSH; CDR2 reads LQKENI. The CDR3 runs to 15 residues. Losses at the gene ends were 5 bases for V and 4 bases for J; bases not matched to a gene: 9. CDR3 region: CASSSGTGRSYGYTF. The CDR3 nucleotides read TGTGCCAGCTCATCGGGGACAGGACGAAGCTATGGCTACACCTTC.

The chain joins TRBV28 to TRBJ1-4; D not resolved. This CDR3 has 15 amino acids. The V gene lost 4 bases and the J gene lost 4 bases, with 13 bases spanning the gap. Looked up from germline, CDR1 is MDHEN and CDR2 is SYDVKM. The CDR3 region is CASSSFRERNEKLFF. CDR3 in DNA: TGTGCCAGCAGTTCCTTCCGGGAGCGTAATGAAAAACTGTTTTTT.

The CDR3 DNA is TGTGCCAGCAGCTTAGATTATACGGAGGGCTTTGGCTACACCTTC. Translated, it gives CASSLDYTEGFGYTF. The rearrangement uses TRBV7-2 and TRBJ1-2, with D uncertain. CDR3 length: 15 residues. Germline V CDR1 and CDR2: SGHTA, FQGNSA. V lost 1 base and J lost 7, with 16 bases in between.

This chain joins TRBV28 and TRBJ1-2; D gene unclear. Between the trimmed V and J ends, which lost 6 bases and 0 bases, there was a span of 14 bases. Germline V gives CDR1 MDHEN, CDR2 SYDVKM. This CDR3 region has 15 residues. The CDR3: CASSAVQFSNYGYTF. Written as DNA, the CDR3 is TGTGCCAGCAGCGCAGTACAATTCTCTAACTATGGCTACACCTTC.

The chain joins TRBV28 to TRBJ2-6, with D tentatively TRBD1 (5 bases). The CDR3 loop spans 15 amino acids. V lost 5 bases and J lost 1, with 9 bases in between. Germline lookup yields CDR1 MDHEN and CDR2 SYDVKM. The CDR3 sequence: CASSPGLSGANVLTF. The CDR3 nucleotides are TGTGCCAGCAGTCCAGGGTTATCTGGGGCCAACGTCCTGACTTTC.

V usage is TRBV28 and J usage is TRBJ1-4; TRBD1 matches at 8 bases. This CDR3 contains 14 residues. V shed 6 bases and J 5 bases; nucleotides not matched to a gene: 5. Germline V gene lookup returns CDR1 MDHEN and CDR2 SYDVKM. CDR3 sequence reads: CASRPTGANEKLFF. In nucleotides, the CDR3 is TGTGCCAGCAGGCCGACAGGGGCGAATGAAAAACTGTTTTTT.

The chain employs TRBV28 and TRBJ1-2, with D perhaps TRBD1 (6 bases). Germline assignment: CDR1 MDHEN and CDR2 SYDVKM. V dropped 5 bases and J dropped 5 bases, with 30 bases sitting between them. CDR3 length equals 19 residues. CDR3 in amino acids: CASSPISPQGKEARYGYTF. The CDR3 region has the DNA TGTGCCAGCAGTCCTATATCCCCTCAGGGGAAGGAGGCTAGGTATGGCTACACCTTC.

This chain's CDR3 is CASSFRRVPLQETQYF. The DNA of the CDR3 is TGTGCCAGCAGCTTCCGGAGGGTACCATTACAAGAGACCCAGTACTTC. The chain has TRBV7-2 and TRBJ2-5; a possible D gene is TRBD2 (6 bases). Germline CDR1 is SGHTA and CDR2 is FQGNSA. Trimming took off 3 bases at V and 2 bases at J, with 16 bases between the two ends. The CDR3 sequence is 16 residues long.

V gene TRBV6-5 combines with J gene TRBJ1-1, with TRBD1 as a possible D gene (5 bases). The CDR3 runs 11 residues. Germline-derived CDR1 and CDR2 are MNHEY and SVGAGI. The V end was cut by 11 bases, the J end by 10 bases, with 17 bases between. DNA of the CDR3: TGTGCCGCACGGACGACAGCTGCAGCTTTCTTT. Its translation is CAARTTAAAFF.

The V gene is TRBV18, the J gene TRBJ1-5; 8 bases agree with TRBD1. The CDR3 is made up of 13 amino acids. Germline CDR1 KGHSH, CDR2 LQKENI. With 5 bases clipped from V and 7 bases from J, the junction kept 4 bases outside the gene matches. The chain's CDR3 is CASSSGQGQPQHF. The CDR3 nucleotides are TGTGCCAGCTCATCAGGACAGGGACAGCCCCAGCATTTT.

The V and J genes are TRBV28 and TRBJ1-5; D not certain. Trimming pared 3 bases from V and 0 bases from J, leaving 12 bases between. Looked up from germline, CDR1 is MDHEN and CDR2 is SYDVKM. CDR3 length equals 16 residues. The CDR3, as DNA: TGTGCCAGCAGTTTCGCCAGGTTAGATAGCAATCAGCCCCAGCATTTT. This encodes CASSFARLDSNQPQHF.

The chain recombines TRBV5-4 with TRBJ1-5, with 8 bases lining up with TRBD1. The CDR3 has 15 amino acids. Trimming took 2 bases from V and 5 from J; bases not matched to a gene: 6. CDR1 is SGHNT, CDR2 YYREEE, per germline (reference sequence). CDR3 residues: CASSFQGASDQPQHF. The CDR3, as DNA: TGTGCCAGCAGCTTTCAGGGGGCGAGTGATCAGCCCCAGCATTTT. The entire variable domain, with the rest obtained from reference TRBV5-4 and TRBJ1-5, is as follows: ETGVTQSPTHLIKTRGQQVTLRCSSQSGHNTVSWYQQALGQGPQFIFQYYREEENGRGNFPPRFSGLQFPNYSSELNVNALELDDSALYLCASSFQGASDQPQHFGDGTRLSIL.

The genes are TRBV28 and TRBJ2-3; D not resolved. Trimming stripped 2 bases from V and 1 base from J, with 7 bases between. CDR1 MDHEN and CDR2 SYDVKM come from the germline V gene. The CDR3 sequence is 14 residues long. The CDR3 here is CASSLGTRTDTQYF. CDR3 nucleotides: TGTGCCAGCAGTTTAGGTACACGCACAGATACGCAGTATTTT.

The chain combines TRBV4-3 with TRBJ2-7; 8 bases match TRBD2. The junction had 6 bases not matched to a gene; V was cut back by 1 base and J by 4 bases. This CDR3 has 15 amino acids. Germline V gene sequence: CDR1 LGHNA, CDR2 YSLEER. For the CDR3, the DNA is TGCGCCAGCAGCCAAGCTGGGGCGGGAGGATACGAGCAGTACTTC. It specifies CASSQAGAGGYEQYF.

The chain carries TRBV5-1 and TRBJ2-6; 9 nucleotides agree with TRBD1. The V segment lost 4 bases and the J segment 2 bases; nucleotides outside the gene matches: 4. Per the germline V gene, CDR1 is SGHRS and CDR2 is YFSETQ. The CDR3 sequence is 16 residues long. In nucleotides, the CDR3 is TGCGCCAGCAGCCTAACAGGGGGCGCTGGGGCCAACGTCCTGACTTTC. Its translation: CASSLTGGAGANVLTF.

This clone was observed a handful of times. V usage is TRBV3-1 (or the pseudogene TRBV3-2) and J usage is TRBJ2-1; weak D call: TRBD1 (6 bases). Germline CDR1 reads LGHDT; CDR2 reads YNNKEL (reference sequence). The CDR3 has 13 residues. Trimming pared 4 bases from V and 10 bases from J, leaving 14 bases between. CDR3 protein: CASSLGEQGEQFF. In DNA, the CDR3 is TGTGCCAGCAGCCTAGGGGAACAGGGCGAGCAGTTCTTC.

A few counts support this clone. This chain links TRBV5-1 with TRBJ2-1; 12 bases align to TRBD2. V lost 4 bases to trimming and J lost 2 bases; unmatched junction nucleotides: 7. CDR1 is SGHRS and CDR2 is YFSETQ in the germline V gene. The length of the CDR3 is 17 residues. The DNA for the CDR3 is TGCGCCAGCAGCCGACGACTAGCGGGAGACACCTACAATGAGCAGTTCTTC. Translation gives CASSRRLAGDTYNEQFF.

This CDR3 is CASSKPGQGSGYTF. Written as DNA, the CDR3 is TGTGCCAGCAGTAAACCGGGACAGGGATCAGGCTACACCTTC. The V and J genes are TRBV6-2 or TRBV6-3 and TRBJ1-2; 9 bases match TRBD1. Germline V CDR1 and CDR2: MNHEY, SVGEGT. The CDR3 spans 14 residues. V was pared by 5 bases and J by 8 bases, with 9 bases of the junction left unmatched.

CDR3 in DNA: TGTGCCAGCAGCGCCCAGGGCGGGCCCCAGCATTTT. Translating gives CASSAQGGPQHF. The J gene is TRBJ1-5, the V gene TRBV5-6; TRBD1 might be the D (5 bases). The germline V and J ends were trimmed by 4 bases and 9 bases, with 11 bases remaining between them. The germline V gene encodes CDR1 SGHDT and CDR2 YYEEEE. There are 12 residues in the CDR3.